This TCR beta chain is from a study of CD8 T cells in ankylosing spondylitis. Overall study results and limits: For ankylosing spondylitis blood, a TCR beta motif of about eight highly homologous variants appeared characteristic. The disease-linked clones had a CD8+ phenotype and low blood frequencies. Several of the motif variants were reported before in synovial fluid and blood from reactive arthritis. There was reportedly significant enrichment of clones that were disease-linked in matched ankylosing spondylitis synovial fluid.

Each TCR beta library was made by quantitative 5'-RACE that incorporated molecular barcodes. TCRdb called the 5' RACE reads again in MiXCR, with one record for every CDR3 protein. Of a few hundred thousand distinct CDR3 sequences in the sample, 9.5% to 15% were seen once. On this clonotype itself: Antigen specificity is unknown.

The receptor's source is a male donor with ankylosing spondylitis. Input material: blood, either unsorted or a sorted T cell fraction (not recorded which).

CDR3 sequence (DNA): TGTGCCAGCAGTTTATTCAGCTACGGCTCCGGAAACACCATATATTTT. It specifies CASSLFSYGSGNTIYF. The chain is built from TRBV12-3 or TRBV12-4 and TRBJ1-3; D is unclear. This CDR3 is 16 amino acids long. Trimming stripped 2 bases from V and 4 bases from J, with 15 bases between.